The rows below give T cell receptor beta chains drawn from one sample of a study of blood T cell repertoires in COVID-19. Generated by immunoSEQ multiplex PCR, the TCRdb table keeps only in-frame clones and is missing some. The profile covers approximately 230,000 clones, with around four fifths appearing a single time and approximately 6% taken by the ten largest. The sequencing input was peripheral blood. These receptors all come from a man older than 75 with acute or convalescent COVID-19. CDR3s include the opening cysteine and the closing phenylalanine or tryptophan. The order of the fields is V gene, D gene, clone size, J gene, CDR3 protein, CDR3 DNA. A D gene is named only where the DNA matches it firmly. Rows give clone size only sometimes, using once, few, many, or a class for an expanded clone.

>TRBV18|-|few|TRBJ2-7
CASSPYRDSLYEQYF
TGTGCCAGCTCACCCTACCGGGACTCCTTATACGAGCAGTACTTC
>TRBV27|-|-|TRBJ2-1
CASSPTWGRTAYNEQFF
TGTGCCAGCAGTCCGACTTGGGGGCGGACTGCCTACAATGAGCAGTTCTTC
>TRBV5-6|-|-|TRBJ2-7
CASSGRVYEQYF
TGTGCCAGCAGCGGCAGGGTCTACGAGCAGTACTTC
>TRBV10-3|TRBD1|once|TRBJ1-1
CAISEYGTAMNTEAFF
TGTGCCATCAGTGAATATGGGACAGCTATGAACACTGAAGCTTTCTTT
>TRBV2|-|-|TRBJ1-5
CASTGVGQPQHF
TGTGCCAGCACGGGGGTGGGCCAGCCCCAGCATTTT
>TRBV6-6|TRBD1|-|TRBJ1-1
CASSPGTGTGGGRYTEAFF
TGTGCCAGCAGTCCAGGAACCGGGACAGGGGGCGGTAGGTACACTGAAGCTTTCTTT
>TRBV27|-|once|TRBJ2-7
CASSLSVRQAFSYEQYF
TGTGCCAGCAGTTTATCAGTAAGACAGGCGTTCTCCTACGAGCAGTACTTC
>TRBV30|TRBD1|-|TRBJ2-7
CAWRIQGARYEQYF
TGTGCCTGGAGGATACAGGGGGCGAGGTACGAGCAGTACTTC
>TRBV7-2|-|-|TRBJ2-7
CASSPPRRRVSSYEQYF
TGTGCCAGCAGCCCACCCCGCCGGCGGGTGAGCTCCTACGAGCAGTACTTC
>TRBV3-1/TRBV3-2|-|-|TRBJ1-4
CASSQGGQFGEKLFF
TGTGCCAGCAGCCAAGGTGGACAGTTTGGTGAAAAACTGTTTTTT
>TRBV28|-|-|TRBJ1-2
CASSMVAAMNPSYGYTF
TGTGCCAGCAGTATGGTAGCCGCAATGAACCCAAGCTATGGCTACACCTTC
>TRBV5-1|-|-|TRBJ2-7
CASSRWDTDLDEQYF
TGCGCCAGCAGCCGGTGGGACACGGACTTAGACGAGCAGTACTTC
>TRBV2|-|-|TRBJ1-1
CASATDSGDTEAFF
TGTGCCAGCGCGACCGATTCAGGGGACACTGAAGCTTTCTTT
>TRBV6-5|-|-|TRBJ1-5
CASSTITGPQHF
TGTGCCAGCAGTACAATTACGGGGCCCCAGCATTTT
>TRBV24-1|TRBD1|once|TRBJ1-5
CATSESGTGRSQPQHF
TGTGCCACCAGTGAGTCCGGGACAGGGCGGTCTCAGCCCCAGCATTTT